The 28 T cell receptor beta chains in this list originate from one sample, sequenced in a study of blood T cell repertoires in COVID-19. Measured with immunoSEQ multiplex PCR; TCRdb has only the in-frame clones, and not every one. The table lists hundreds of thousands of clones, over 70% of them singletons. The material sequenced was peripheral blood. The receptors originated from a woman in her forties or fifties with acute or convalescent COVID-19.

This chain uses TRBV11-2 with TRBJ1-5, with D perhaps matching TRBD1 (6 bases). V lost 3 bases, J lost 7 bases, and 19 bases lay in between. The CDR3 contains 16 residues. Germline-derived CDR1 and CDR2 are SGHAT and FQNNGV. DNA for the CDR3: TGTGCCAGCAGCTTCATTAACAGACAGGTTTCGCAGCCCCAGCATTTT. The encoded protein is CASSFINRQVSQPQHF.

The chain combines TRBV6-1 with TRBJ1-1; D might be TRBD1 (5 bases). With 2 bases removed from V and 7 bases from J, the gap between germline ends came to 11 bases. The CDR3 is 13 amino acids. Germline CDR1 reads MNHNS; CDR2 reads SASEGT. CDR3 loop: CASSEWGGGEAFF. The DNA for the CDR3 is TGTGCCAGCAGTGAATGGGGCGGGGGTGAAGCTTTCTTT.

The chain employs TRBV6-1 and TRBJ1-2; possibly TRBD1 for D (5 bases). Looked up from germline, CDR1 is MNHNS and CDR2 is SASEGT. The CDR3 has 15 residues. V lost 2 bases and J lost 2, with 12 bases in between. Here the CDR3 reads CASSEIRRGNYGYTF. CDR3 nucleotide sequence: TGTGCCAGCAGTGAAATCAGACGGGGGAACTATGGCTACACCTTC.

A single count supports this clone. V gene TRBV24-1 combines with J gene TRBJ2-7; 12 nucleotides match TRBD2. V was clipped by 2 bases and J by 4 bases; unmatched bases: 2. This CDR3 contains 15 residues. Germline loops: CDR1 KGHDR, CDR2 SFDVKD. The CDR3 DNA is TGTGCCACCAGTGATTCTAGCGGGAGGGCGTACGAGCAGTACTTC. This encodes CATSDSSGRAYEQYF.

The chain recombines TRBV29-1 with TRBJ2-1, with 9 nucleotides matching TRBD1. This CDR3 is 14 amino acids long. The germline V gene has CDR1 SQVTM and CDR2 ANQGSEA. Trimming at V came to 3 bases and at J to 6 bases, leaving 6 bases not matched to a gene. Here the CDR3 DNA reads TGCAGCGTTGATGCGGACAGGGGAGTCAATGAGCAGTTCTTC. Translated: CSVDADRGVNEQFF.

CDR3 region: CASRTGNQPQHF. In nucleotides, the CDR3 is TGTGCCAGTAGGACAGGCAATCAGCCCCAGCATTTT. This sequence joins TRBV19 and TRBJ1-5, with D perhaps matching TRBD1 (5 bases). CDR1 is LNHDA and CDR2 is SQIVND in the germline V gene (reference sequence). Trimming removed 6 bases from V and 2 bases from J, with 5 bases in between. The CDR3 is made up of 12 amino acids.

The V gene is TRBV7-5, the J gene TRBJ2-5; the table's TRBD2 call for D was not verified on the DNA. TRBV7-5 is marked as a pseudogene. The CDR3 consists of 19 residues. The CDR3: CARSPSPGTKGLAPATQYF. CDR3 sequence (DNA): TGTGCCAGAAGCCCTTCGCCCGGAACGAAGGGACTAGCCCCAGCGACCCAGTACTTC.

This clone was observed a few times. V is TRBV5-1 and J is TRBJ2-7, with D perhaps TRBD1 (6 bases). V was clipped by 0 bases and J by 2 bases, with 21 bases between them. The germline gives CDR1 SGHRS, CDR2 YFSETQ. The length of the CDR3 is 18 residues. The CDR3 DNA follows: TGCGCCAGCAGCTTGGGTCCCCCCGCTCGGGACACTCCCTACGAGCAGTACTTC. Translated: CASSLGPPARDTPYEQYF.

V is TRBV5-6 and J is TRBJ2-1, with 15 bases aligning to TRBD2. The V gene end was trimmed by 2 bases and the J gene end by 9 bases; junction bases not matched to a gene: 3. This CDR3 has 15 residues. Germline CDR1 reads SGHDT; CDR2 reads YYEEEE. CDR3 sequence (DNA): TGTGCCAGCAGCTTAGGGACTAGCGGGAGGCGTGAGCAGTTCTTC. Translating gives CASSLGTSGRREQFF.

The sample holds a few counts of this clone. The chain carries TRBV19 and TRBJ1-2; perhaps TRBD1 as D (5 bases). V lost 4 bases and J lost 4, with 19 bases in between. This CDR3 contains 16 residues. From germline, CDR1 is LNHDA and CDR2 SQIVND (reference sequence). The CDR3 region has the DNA TGTGCCAGTAGTACCTCGTTAACCAGGGACTTCTATGGCTACACCTTC. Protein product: CASSTSLTRDFYGYTF.

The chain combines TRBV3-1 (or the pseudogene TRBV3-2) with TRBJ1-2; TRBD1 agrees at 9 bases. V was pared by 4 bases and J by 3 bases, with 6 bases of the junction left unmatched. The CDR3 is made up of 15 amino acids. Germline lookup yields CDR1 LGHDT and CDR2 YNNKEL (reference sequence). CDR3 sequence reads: CASSPTGGRDYGYTF. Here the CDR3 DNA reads TGTGCCAGCAGCCCTACAGGGGGCCGGGACTATGGCTACACCTTC.

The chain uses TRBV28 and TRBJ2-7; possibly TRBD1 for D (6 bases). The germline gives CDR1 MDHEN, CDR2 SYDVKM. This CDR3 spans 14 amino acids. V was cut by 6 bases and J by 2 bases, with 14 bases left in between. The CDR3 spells CASSLGQRPYEQYF. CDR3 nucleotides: TGTGCCAGCAGCCTCGGACAGCGACCCTACGAGCAGTACTTC.

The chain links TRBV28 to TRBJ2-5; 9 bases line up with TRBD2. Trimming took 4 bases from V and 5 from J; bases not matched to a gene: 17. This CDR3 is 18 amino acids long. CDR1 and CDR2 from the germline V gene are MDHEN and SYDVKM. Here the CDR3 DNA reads TGTGCCAGCAGTTCCCCGAATGACCGTAGCGGGAGTGGGGAGACCCAGTACTTC. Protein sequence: CASSSPNDRSGSGETQYF. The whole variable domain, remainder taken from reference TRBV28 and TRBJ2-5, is DVKVTQSSRYLVKRTGEKVFLECVQDMDHENMFWYRQDPGLGLRLIYFSYDVKMKEKGDIPEGYSVSREKKERFSLILESASTNQTSMYLCASSSPNDRSGSGETQYFGPGTRLLVL.

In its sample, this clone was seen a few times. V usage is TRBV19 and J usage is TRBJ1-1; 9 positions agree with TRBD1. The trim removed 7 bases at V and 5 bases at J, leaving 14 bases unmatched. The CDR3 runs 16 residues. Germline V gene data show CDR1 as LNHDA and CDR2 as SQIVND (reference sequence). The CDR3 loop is CASTDPGTGKGTEAFF. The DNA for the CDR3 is TGTGCCAGTACCGATCCCGGGACAGGGAAAGGAACTGAAGCTTTCTTT.

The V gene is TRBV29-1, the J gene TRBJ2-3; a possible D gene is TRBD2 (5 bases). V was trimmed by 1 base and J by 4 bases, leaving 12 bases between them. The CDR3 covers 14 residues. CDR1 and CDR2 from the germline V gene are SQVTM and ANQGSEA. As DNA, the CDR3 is TGCAGCGTTGAAGGGGAGCTGGTCGCAGATACGCAGTATTTT. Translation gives CSVEGELVADTQYF.

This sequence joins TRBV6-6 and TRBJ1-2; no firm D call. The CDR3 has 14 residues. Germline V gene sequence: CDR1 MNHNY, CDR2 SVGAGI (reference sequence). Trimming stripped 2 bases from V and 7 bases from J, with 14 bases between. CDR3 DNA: TGTGCCAGCAGTTACAATCCTCCTGCGGGTGGCTACACCTTC. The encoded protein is CASSYNPPAGGYTF.

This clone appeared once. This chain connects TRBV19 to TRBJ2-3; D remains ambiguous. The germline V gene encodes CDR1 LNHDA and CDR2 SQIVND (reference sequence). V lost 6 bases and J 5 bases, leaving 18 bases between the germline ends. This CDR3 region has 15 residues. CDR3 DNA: TGTGCCAGTAGACGAAGGCTAGATCTGGGAGATACGCAGTATTTT. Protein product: CASRRRLDLGDTQYF.

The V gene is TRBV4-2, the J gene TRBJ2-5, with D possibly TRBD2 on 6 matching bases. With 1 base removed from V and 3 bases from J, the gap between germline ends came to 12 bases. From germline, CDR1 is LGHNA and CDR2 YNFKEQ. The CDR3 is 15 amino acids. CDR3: CASSQGTGEEETQYF. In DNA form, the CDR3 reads TGTGCCAGCAGCCAAGGGACGGGGGAGGAAGAGACCCAGTACTTC.

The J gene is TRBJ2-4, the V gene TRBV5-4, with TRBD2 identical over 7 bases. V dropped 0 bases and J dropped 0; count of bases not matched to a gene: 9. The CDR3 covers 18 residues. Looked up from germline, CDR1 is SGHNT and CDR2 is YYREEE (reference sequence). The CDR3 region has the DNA TGTGCCAGCAGCTTGGGTCCTCAGGCGGGAGTAGCCAAAAACATTCAGTACTTC. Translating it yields CASSLGPQAGVAKNIQYF.

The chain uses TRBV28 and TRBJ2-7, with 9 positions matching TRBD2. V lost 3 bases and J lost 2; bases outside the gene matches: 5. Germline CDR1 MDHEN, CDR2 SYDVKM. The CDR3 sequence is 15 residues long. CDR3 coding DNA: TGTGCCAGCAGTTTTGTGACTAGCGGAACCTACGAGCAGTACTTC. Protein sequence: CASSFVTSGTYEQYF. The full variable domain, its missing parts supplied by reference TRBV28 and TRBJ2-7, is DVKVTQSSRYLVKRTGEKVFLECVQDMDHENMFWYRQDPGLGLRLIYFSYDVKMKEKGDIPEGYSVSREKKERFSLILESASTNQTSMYLCASSFVTSGTYEQYFGPGTRLTVT.

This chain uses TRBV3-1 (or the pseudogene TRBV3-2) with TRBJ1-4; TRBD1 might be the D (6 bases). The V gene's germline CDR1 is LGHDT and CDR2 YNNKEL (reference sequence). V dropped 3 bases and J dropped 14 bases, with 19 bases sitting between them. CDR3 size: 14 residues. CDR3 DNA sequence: TGTGCCAGCAGCCAGGGACATTCCAGAAGGAACCTGTTTTTT. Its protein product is CASSQGHSRRNLFF.

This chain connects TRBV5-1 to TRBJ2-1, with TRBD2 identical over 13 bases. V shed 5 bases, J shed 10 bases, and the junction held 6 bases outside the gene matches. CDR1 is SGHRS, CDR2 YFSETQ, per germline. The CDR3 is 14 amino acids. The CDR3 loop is CASRETSGRQEQFF. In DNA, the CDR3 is TGCGCCAGCAGGGAGACTAGCGGGAGGCAGGAGCAGTTCTTC.

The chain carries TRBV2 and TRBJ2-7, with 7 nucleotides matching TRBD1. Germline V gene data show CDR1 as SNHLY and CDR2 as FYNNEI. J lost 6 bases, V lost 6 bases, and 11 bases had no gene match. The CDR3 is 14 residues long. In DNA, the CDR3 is TGTGCCAGCAGGCCAGACAGGGTTTTGGGCGAGCAGTACTTC. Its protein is CASRPDRVLGEQYF.

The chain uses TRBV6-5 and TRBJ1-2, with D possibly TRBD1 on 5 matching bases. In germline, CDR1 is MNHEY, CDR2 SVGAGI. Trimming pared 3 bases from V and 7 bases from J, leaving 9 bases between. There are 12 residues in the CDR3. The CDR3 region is CASSYGGGGYTF. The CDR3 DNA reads TGTGCCAGCAGTTATGGCGGGGGTGGCTACACCTTC.

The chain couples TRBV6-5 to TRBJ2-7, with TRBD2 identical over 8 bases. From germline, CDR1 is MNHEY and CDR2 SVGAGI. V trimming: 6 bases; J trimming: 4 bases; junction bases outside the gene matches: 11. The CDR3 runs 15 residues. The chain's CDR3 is CASSPLSSGKYEQYF. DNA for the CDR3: TGTGCCAGCAGCCCCCTAAGTAGCGGGAAGTACGAGCAGTACTTC.

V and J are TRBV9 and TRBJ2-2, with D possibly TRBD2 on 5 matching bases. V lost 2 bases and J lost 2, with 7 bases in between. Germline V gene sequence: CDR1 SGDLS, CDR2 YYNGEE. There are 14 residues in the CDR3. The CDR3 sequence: CASSVGGNTGELFF. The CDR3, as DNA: TGTGCCAGCAGCGTTGGAGGCAACACCGGGGAGCTGTTTTTT. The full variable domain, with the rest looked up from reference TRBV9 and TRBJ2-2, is DSGVTQTPKHLITATGQRVTLRCSPRSGDLSVYWYQQSLDQGLQFLIQYYNGEERAKGNILERFSAQQFPDLHSELNLSSLELGDSALYFCASSVGGNTGELFFGEGSRLTVL.

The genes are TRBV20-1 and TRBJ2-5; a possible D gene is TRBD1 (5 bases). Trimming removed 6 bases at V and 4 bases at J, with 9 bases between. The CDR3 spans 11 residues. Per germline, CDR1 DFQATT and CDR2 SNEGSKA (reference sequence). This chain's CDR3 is CSAHRGETQYF. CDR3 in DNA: TGCAGTGCGCATAGGGGAGAGACCCAGTACTTC.

CDR3 sequence: CASSQQVVNEQFF. CDR3 coding DNA: TGTGCCAGCAGTCAACAGGTGGTAAATGAGCAGTTCTTC. V is TRBV27 and J is TRBJ2-1; TRBD1 is a possible D gene (5 bases). The germline gives CDR1 MNHEY, CDR2 SMNVEV (reference sequence). The V end lost 5 bases, the J end lost 7 bases, and 12 bases lay between the germline ends. The CDR3 sequence is 13 residues long.